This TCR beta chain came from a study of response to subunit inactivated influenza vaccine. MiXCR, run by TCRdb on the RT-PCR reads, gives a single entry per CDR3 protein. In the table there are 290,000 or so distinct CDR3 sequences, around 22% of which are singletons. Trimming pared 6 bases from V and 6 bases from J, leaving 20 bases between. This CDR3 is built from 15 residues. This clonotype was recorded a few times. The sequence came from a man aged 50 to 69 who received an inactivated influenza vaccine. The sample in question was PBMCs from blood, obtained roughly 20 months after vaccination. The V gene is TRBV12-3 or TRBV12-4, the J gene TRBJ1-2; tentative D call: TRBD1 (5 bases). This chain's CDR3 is CASSPGTAEINGYTF. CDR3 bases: TGTGCCAGCAGCCCCGGGACCGCGGAAATTAATGGCTACACCTTC.